These 27 T cell receptor beta chains were all obtained from the same sample, sequenced in a study of T cell responses to AZD1222 COVID-19 vaccine. This table comes from immunoSEQ multiplex PCR, and its TCRdb copy is limited to in-frame clones, with some not included. The sample lists over 100,000 clones; about nine tenths were seen once. The sequences come from peripheral blood, collected on day 0 of AZD1222 vaccination. These TCRs come from an adult in good health.

The rearrangement uses TRBV5-1 and TRBJ1-3; unclear D gene. Trimming left V 2 bases short and J 8 bases short, with 11 bases between. The CDR3 is 13 amino acids. Germline assignment: CDR1 SGHRS and CDR2 YFSETQ. CDR3 in DNA: TGCGCCAGCAGCTTTGACGGTCCGGACACCATATATTTT. Encoded protein: CASSFDGPDTIYF.

This clone has a handful of counts. The chain uses TRBV29-1 and TRBJ1-1, with TRBD1 matching over 7 bases. The germline V gene encodes CDR1 SQVTM and CDR2 ANQGSEA. This CDR3 spans 15 amino acids. After removal of 7 bases from V and 0 bases from J, the junction contained 11 bases not matched to a gene. CDR3 sequence (DNA): TGCAGCGCCAGACAGGGCTGGGGGATGAACACTGAAGCTTTCTTT. Protein: CSARQGWGMNTEAFF.

The rearrangement uses TRBV2 and TRBJ1-2; D call uncertain. The V end lost 5 bases, the J end lost 5 bases, and 15 bases lay between the germline ends. This CDR3 is built from 14 residues. Germline V gives CDR1 SNHLY, CDR2 FYNNEI. CDR3 coding DNA: TGTGCCAGCAGTCCCCAAGTCAGTGGGTATGGCTACACCTTC. Its protein is CASSPQVSGYGYTF.

This sequence joins TRBV6-2 or TRBV6-3 and TRBJ2-7; the D is unclear. CDR3 length: 11 residues. V was trimmed by 2 bases and J by 4 bases, leaving 3 bases between them. Germline V lookup: CDR1 MNHEY, CDR2 SVGEGT. CDR3 coding DNA: TGTGCCAGCAGTTACGAGTACGAGCAGTACTTC. It encodes CASSYEYEQYF.

The chain uses TRBV7-3 and TRBJ1-6; tentative D call: TRBD1 (5 bases). The CDR3 has 13 amino acids. The germline gives CDR1 SGHTA, CDR2 FQGTGA. The V and J ends lost 5 bases and 7 bases respectively, with 9 bases between them. The CDR3 DNA sequence: TGTGCCAGCAGCGCCGGGACGAATTCACCCCTCCACTTT. Protein sequence: CASSAGTNSPLHF.

This chain links TRBV30 with TRBJ1-1; D unresolved. Germline V gene sequence: CDR1 GTSNPN, CDR2 SVGIG (reference sequence). The CDR3 loop spans 13 amino acids. V shed 5 bases and J shed 2 bases, with 12 bases lying between them. The CDR3 bases are TGTGCCTGGGATAGACGGGCCAACACTGAAGCTTTCTTT. As protein: CAWDRRANTEAFF.

The V and J genes are TRBV6-5 and TRBJ1-1; 9 nucleotides match TRBD1. Trimming took 4 bases from V and 12 from J; bases not matched to a gene: 9. This CDR3 region has 13 residues. Looked up from germline, CDR1 is MNHEY and CDR2 is SVGAGI. DNA of the CDR3: TGTGCCAGCAGTTTTTACTCGGGACAGGGTACTTTCTTT. It yields the protein CASSFYSGQGTFF.

The gene calls are TRBV18 and TRBJ2-7; D is ambiguous. Germline assignment: CDR1 KGHSH and CDR2 LQKENI. This CDR3 is 15 amino acids long. The germline V and J ends were trimmed by 3 bases and 0 bases, with 12 bases remaining between them. The CDR3 DNA is TGTGCCAGCTCACCGCGGCAGAAGAGCTCCTACGAGCAGTACTTC. The encoded protein is CASSPRQKSSYEQYF.

This sequence joins TRBV27 and TRBJ2-7, with 9 bases aligning to TRBD1. The germline V gene has CDR1 MNHEY and CDR2 SMNVEV (reference sequence). Trimming cost V 3 bases and J 2 bases; bases outside gene matches: 5. CDR3 size: 15 residues. The CDR3 protein is CASSFGTGRAYEQYF. The DNA for the CDR3 is TGTGCCAGCAGTTTTGGGACAGGGAGAGCCTACGAGCAGTACTTC.

This chain joins TRBV5-1 and TRBJ1-4; D perhaps matches TRBD1 (5 bases). V lost 4 bases to trimming and J lost 7 bases, with 11 bases between them. CDR1 and CDR2 from the germline V gene are SGHRS and YFSETQ. The CDR3 sequence is 13 residues long. The CDR3 sequence is CASSRDGIEKLFF. CDR3 coding DNA: TGCGCCAGCAGCCGGGACGGAATTGAAAAACTGTTTTTT.

The rearrangement links TRBV19 to TRBJ2-7, with D unresolved. V gave up 1 base and J gave up 0 bases, with 7 bases separating them. The CDR3 extends over 14 amino acids. CDR1 and CDR2 from the germline V gene are LNHDA and SQIVND (reference sequence). DNA of the CDR3: TGTGCCAGTAGTATAGTAGGTTCCTCCTACGAGCAGTACTTC. Its translation: CASSIVGSSYEQYF.

The CDR3 spells CASSQEAGPETEAFF. The CDR3 nucleotides read TGCGCCAGCAGCCAAGAAGCAGGCCCGGAGACTGAAGCTTTCTTT. V usage is TRBV4-3 and J usage is TRBJ1-1, with D uncertain. V lost 0 bases to trimming and J lost 5 bases, with 13 bases between them. CDR1 and CDR2 (germline): LGHNA, YSLEER. This CDR3 spans 15 amino acids.

This rearrangement joins TRBV2 to TRBJ1-6; 10 nucleotides align to TRBD1. Per the germline V gene, CDR1 is SNHLY and CDR2 is FYNNEI. V was clipped by 0 bases and J by 14 bases; unmatched bases: 4. The CDR3 consists of 14 residues. CDR3 coding DNA: TGTGCCAGCAGTGAAGCGGACAGGGGGGCTACCCTCCACTTT. It yields the protein CASSEADRGATLHF.

This clone was seen a single time. The V call is TRBV6-2 or TRBV6-3, the J call TRBJ1-2; unclear D gene. V dropped 4 bases and J dropped 5 bases, with 8 bases sitting between them. The germline V gene has CDR1 MNHEY and CDR2 SVGEGT. This CDR3 is built from 12 residues. The CDR3 DNA reads as TGTGCCAGCAGTTCCTGGCCGTATGGCTACACCTTC. This sequence encodes CASSSWPYGYTF.

The chain has TRBV5-1 and TRBJ2-3; TRBD2 agrees at 7 bases. Trimming cost V 4 bases and J 2 bases; bases outside gene matches: 7. The V gene's germline CDR1 is SGHRS and CDR2 YFSETQ. The CDR3 is made up of 15 amino acids. Written as DNA, the CDR3 is TGCGCCAGCAGCCCCGGGGGGACCACCACAGATACGCAGTATTTT. Translation gives CASSPGGTTTDTQYF.

The gene calls are TRBV7-2 and TRBJ2-1; D may be TRBD1 (5 bases). The germline gives CDR1 SGHTA, CDR2 FQGNSA. The CDR3 consists of 15 residues. V lost 0 bases and J 0 bases, leaving 6 bases between the germline ends. The CDR3 nucleotides are TGTGCCAGCAGCTTAGCCCAGGGCTCCTACAATGAGCAGTTCTTC. It codes for CASSLAQGSYNEQFF.

The V call is TRBV3-1 (or the pseudogene TRBV3-2), the J call TRBJ1-5; 9 nucleotides match TRBD1. Losses at the gene ends were 4 bases for V and 2 bases for J; bases not matched to a gene: 3. The germline CDR1 and CDR2 sequences are LGHDT and YNNKEL (reference sequence). The CDR3 totals 15 residues. CDR3 in DNA: TGTGCCAGCAGCCGAGGGGACAGGGGCAATCAGCCCCAGCATTTT. It encodes CASSRGDRGNQPQHF.

This chain joins TRBV4-1 and TRBJ2-1, with D possibly being TRBD1 or TRBD2 (5 bases each). The V end was cut by 4 bases, the J end by 1 base, with 11 bases between. Germline CDR1 is MGHRA and CDR2 is YSYEKL. The CDR3 runs to 15 residues. The CDR3 bases are TGCGCCAGCAGCCGGGGCCCGGGATCCTACAATGAGCAGTTCTTC. It yields the protein CASSRGPGSYNEQFF.

The chain joins TRBV6-2 or TRBV6-3 to TRBJ1-2; 8 bases fit TRBD1. The CDR3 extends over 16 amino acids. The germline V gene has CDR1 MNHEY and CDR2 SVGEGT. V gave up 6 bases and J gave up 8 bases; unmatched junction bases: 17. CDR3 sequence reads: CASSKDSGTGPKGYTF. The CDR3 nucleotides read TGTGCCAGCAGCAAAGATTCCGGGACAGGCCCGAAGGGCTACACCTTC.

The V gene is TRBV9, the J gene TRBJ1-2, with D unresolved. The CDR3 spans 15 residues. Trimming stripped 5 bases from V and 2 bases from J, with 16 bases between. Per the germline V gene, CDR1 is SGDLS and CDR2 is YYNGEE. CDR3: CASSPGRKLNYGYTF. CDR3 nucleotides: TGTGCCAGCAGTCCCGGACGGAAACTAAACTATGGCTACACCTTC.

CDR3 DNA sequence: TGTGCCTGGACCGAGAATCGGGGAGGTAGGGGGAGAGGCTACACCTTC. Translated: CAWTENRGGRGRGYTF. V gene TRBV30 combines with J gene TRBJ1-2, with D tentatively TRBD1 (6 bases). CDR1 and CDR2 from the germline V gene are GTSNPN and SVGIG (reference sequence). This CDR3 spans 16 amino acids. The ends were cut back, 4 bases at V and 8 bases at J, with 26 bases in the middle.

The chain combines TRBV19 with TRBJ1-6, with 7 bases matching TRBD1. J gave up 8 bases and V 5 bases, and 6 bases lay outside the gene matches. This CDR3 region has 14 residues. Germline loops: CDR1 LNHDA, CDR2 SQIVND (reference sequence). Here the CDR3 DNA reads TGTGCCAGTAGTTTGTGGCAGGGGGATTCACCCCTCCACTTT. Its protein is CASSLWQGDSPLHF.

This chain connects TRBV15 to TRBJ2-7; D is possibly TRBD1 (6 bases). V was clipped by 0 bases and J by 3 bases, with 21 bases between them. CDR1 and CDR2 from the germline V gene are LNHNV and YYDKDF (reference sequence). The CDR3 contains 18 residues. This chain's CDR3 is CATSRDLRPQGFGYEQYF. Here the CDR3 DNA reads TGTGCCACCAGCAGAGATTTACGGCCACAGGGCTTCGGCTACGAGCAGTACTTC.

This clone turned up a few times. V and J are TRBV5-1 and TRBJ2-2; D perhaps matches TRBD1 (5 bases). The length of the CDR3 is 17 residues. V lost 0 bases and J lost 2, with 14 bases in between. Germline V CDR1 and CDR2: SGHRS, YFSETQ. Here the CDR3 reads CASSLVGGGHNTGELFF. DNA of the CDR3: TGCGCCAGCAGCTTGGTAGGTGGCGGACATAACACCGGGGAGCTGTTTTTT.

The rearrangement uses TRBV15 and TRBJ1-4; TRBD1 might be the D (5 bases). There are 14 residues in the CDR3. In germline, CDR1 is LNHNV, CDR2 YYDKDF (reference sequence). The V end lost 3 bases, the J end lost 4 bases, and 9 bases lay between the germline ends. This chain's CDR3 is CATSRPGGNEKLFF. The CDR3 bases are TGTGCCACCAGCAGGCCCGGGGGTAATGAAAAACTGTTTTTT. Full variable domain (outside the CDR3, taken from reference TRBV15 and TRBJ1-4): DAMVIQNPRYQVTQFGKPVTLSCSQTLNHNVMYWYQQKSSQAPKLLFHYYDKDFNNEADTPDNFQSRRPNTSFCFLDIRSPGLGDTAMYLCATSRPGGNEKLFFGSGTQLSVL.

This chain connects TRBV3-1 (or the pseudogene TRBV3-2) to TRBJ1-2; possible D gene TRBD1, 5 bases. The germline CDR1 and CDR2 sequences are LGHDT and YNNKEL (reference sequence). The CDR3 spans 17 residues. Trimming pared 5 bases from V and 4 bases from J, leaving 23 bases between. The CDR3 sequence: CASSSGPGGASGYGYTF. Here the CDR3 DNA reads TGTGCCAGCAGCTCCGGGCCCGGCGGGGCGTCGGGCTATGGCTACACCTTC.

This chain connects TRBV4-2 to TRBJ1-1; D remains unclear. The germline CDR1 and CDR2 sequences are LGHNA and YNFKEQ. The CDR3 runs to 16 residues. Trimming shortened V by 2 bases and J by 2 bases, and 15 bases separated the two germline ends. The CDR3 protein is CASSQRTTEANTEAFF. The CDR3 bases are TGTGCCAGCAGCCAAAGGACCACAGAAGCAAACACTGAAGCTTTCTTT.